The clone carrying this TCR beta chain was observed a few times. Antigen specificity is unknown. The CDR3 runs to 14 residues. After removal of 10 bases from V and 3 bases from J, the junction contained 7 bases not matched to a gene. This entry comes from a study of blood T cells in healthy people across ages. Study-wide points: As age increased, TCR beta diversity per million T cells fell in a roughly linear fashion.

It was with a sample-barcoded 5' primer and a J-beta primer mix that a second PCR of about 7 to 12 cycles was run. Each CDR3 protein gets one entry after TCRdb re-called the 5' RACE reads with MiXCR. The sample records some 900,000 distinct CDR3 sequences, 29% being singletons. This TCR derives from an elderly woman in good health. The chain joins TRBV12-3 or TRBV12-4 to TRBJ2-2, with 8 bases identical to TRBD2. The source material was blood. CDR3 sequence: CATLRGAYTGELFF. The CDR3 DNA reads TGTGCCACCTTGCGGGGGGCGTACACCGGGGAGCTGTTTTTT.